The clone carrying this T cell receptor (beta chain) has a count of ten or more. Its antigen is unknown. From the 5' RACE reads, TCRdb called clonotypes with MiXCR, one entry per CDR3 protein. Of about 60,000 distinct CDR3 sequences listed, more than 5.5% are singletons. This entry is derived from a study of T cells after yellow fever vaccination. In the study overall: Some fractions had low cell numbers, and these were prepared with SMART-Seq v4 Ultra Low Input. Notes on the study in general: Abundant bulk-derived clonotypes could contaminate FACS-sorted repertoires.

The CDR3 contains 14 residues. V was trimmed by 3 bases and J by 2 bases, leaving 10 bases between them. Looked up from germline, CDR1 is MGHRA and CDR2 is YSYEKL. The rearrangement links TRBV4-1 to TRBJ1-2; D gene unclear. The material sequenced was CD8+ T cells sorted from PBMCs, taken on the day of the first yellow fever vaccination. This receptor was identified in a man aged 18-30 years who received the YFV17D yellow fever vaccine. CDR3 in DNA: TGCGCCAGCAGCCACGGGGAGGTCAACTATGGCTACACCTTC. Translating gives CASSHGEVNYGYTF.